The 30 T cell receptor beta chains in this list originate from one sample, sequenced in a study of beta chain features in type 1 diabetes. Broader study findings: Shortening of TCRB CDR3s, moderate but significant, appeared in all four CD4+ subsets of Type 1 diabetes patients.

Expressed TCRB transcripts were sequenced because the entire RNA isolate underwent reverse transcription. Here immunoSEQ multiplex PCR was the method, and the copy in TCRdb shows in-frame clones only, minus some. The table lists some 290,000 clones, less than 30% of them singletons. Their specific antigens are unknown. Sequenced: naive CD4+ T cells from blood. Receptors were obtained from a woman aged 25-40 years with type 1 diabetes.

The sample holds one count of this clone. The chain is built from TRBV5-1 and TRBJ2-5; 7 nucleotides align to TRBD2. The V and J ends lost 4 bases and 3 bases, in that order; junction bases with no gene match: 6. This CDR3 region has 14 residues. Looked up from germline, CDR1 is SGHRS and CDR2 is YFSETQ. As DNA, the CDR3 is TGCGCCAGCAGCCCCGACCGGGGGGAAGAGACCCAGTACTTC. Translated: CASSPDRGEETQYF.

This chain joins TRBV9 and TRBJ2-1; D is uncertain. CDR3 size: 15 residues. CDR1 is SGDLS and CDR2 is YYNGEE in the germline V gene. Between the trimmed V and J ends, which lost 0 bases and 0 bases, there was a span of 7 bases. The CDR3 loop is CASSVVQDSYNEQFF. In DNA, the CDR3 is TGTGCCAGCAGCGTAGTGCAGGACTCCTACAATGAGCAGTTCTTC.

This clone was recorded a few times. The chain uses TRBV5-1 and TRBJ2-1, with 9 bases lining up with TRBD1. Germline assignment: CDR1 SGHRS and CDR2 YFSETQ. The CDR3 runs 15 residues. V lost 6 bases and J lost 7; bases outside the gene matches: 11. The CDR3 nucleotides read TGCGCCAGCACCACCGGGACAGGGATCCCAAATGAGCAGTTCTTC. Its protein product is CASTTGTGIPNEQFF.

This clone was observed a handful of times. V is TRBV18 and J is TRBJ1-1; D call uncertain. Trimming left V 2 bases short and J 7 bases short, with 8 bases between. This CDR3 has 12 amino acids. Germline V gene lookup returns CDR1 KGHSH and CDR2 LQKENI. Written as DNA, the CDR3 is TGTGCCAGCTCACCAATTAGGAGTGAAGCTTTCTTT. Encoded protein: CASSPIRSEAFF.

This chain uses TRBV30 with TRBJ2-7; 11 bases agree with TRBD2. Germline values: CDR1 GTSNPN, CDR2 SVGIG (reference sequence). J gave up 6 bases and V 0 bases, and 4 bases lay outside the gene matches. This CDR3 is built from 14 residues. The CDR3 loop is CAWSVTSGTSEQYF. The CDR3 nucleotides read TGTGCCTGGAGTGTGACTAGCGGGACGAGCGAGCAGTACTTC.

The chain uses TRBV18 and TRBJ1-1; D is undetermined. CDR3 size: 13 residues. CDR1 KGHSH and CDR2 LQKENI come from the germline V gene. The V end was cut by 1 base, the J end by 5 bases, with 8 bases between. DNA for the CDR3: TGTGCCAGCTCACCACTCCGAGGGACTGAAGCTTTCTTT. This sequence encodes CASSPLRGTEAFF.

The V gene is TRBV29-1, the J gene TRBJ2-3; D remains unclear. Germline V CDR1 and CDR2: SQVTM, ANQGSEA. The CDR3 covers 11 residues. V lost 7 bases and J lost 7, with 12 bases in between. CDR3 nucleotide sequence: TGCAGCGCCGACTTCCACAATACGCAGTATTTT. This sequence encodes CSADFHNTQYF.

V and J are TRBV29-1 and TRBJ1-2; D gene uncertain. The germline V gene has CDR1 SQVTM and CDR2 ANQGSEA. This CDR3 comprises 14 residues. V lost 6 bases to trimming and J lost 0 bases, with 14 bases between them. The CDR3 is CSVEDSRTNYGYTF. The CDR3 coding sequence is TGCAGCGTCGAGGACTCGAGAACTAACTATGGCTACACCTTC.

The V call is TRBV7-9, the J call TRBJ2-7; TRBD2 aligns across 11 bases. V was pared by 5 bases and J by 6 bases, with 6 bases of the junction left unmatched. The CDR3 contains 14 residues. Germline assignment: CDR1 SEHNR and CDR2 FQNEAQ (reference sequence). The CDR3 loop reads CASSVTSGTAEQYF. CDR3 bases: TGTGCCAGCAGCGTGACTAGCGGGACGGCCGAGCAGTACTTC. Using reference TRBV7-9 and TRBJ2-7 for the parts outside the CDR3, the full variable domain is DTGVSQNPRHKITKRGQNVTFRCDPISEHNRLYWYRQTLGQGPEFLTYFQNEAQLEKSRLLSDRFSAERPKGSFSTLEIQRTEQGDSAMYLCASSVTSGTAEQYFGPGTRLTVT.

This clone occurred a few times. The genes are TRBV2 and TRBJ2-1, with 7 bases identical to TRBD2. The CDR3 totals 13 residues. Germline V gene data show CDR1 as SNHLY and CDR2 as FYNNEI. The ends lost 6 bases at V and 3 bases at J; junction bases unmatched: 2. CDR3 sequence (DNA): TGTGCCAGCAGATCTAGCGGCTACAATGAGCAGTTCTTC. It specifies CASRSSGYNEQFF.

This clone occurred a few times. The rearrangement joins TRBV5-6 to TRBJ2-1; D possibly corresponds to TRBD1 (6 bases). V was shortened by 0 bases and J by 8 bases, with 6 bases between the two germline ends. Germline-derived CDR1 and CDR2 are SGHDT and YYEEEE. The CDR3 consists of 12 residues. The CDR3 DNA sequence: TGTGCCAGCAGCTTGGCAGGGGATGAGCAGTTCTTC. Protein product: CASSLAGDEQFF.

This chain joins TRBV19 and TRBJ1-5; D not certain. The CDR3 is 16 amino acids. The V end lost 7 bases, the J end lost 2 bases, and 18 bases lay between the germline ends. Per germline, CDR1 LNHDA and CDR2 SQIVND (reference sequence). CDR3 bases: TGTGCCAGTATGACTAGGGCCCGTCGTGGCAATCAGCCCCAGCATTTT. This encodes CASMTRARRGNQPQHF.

This clone has more than one count but fewer than ten. The chain links TRBV7-3 to TRBJ2-1; TRBD2 matches at 9 bases. This CDR3 contains 15 residues. The trim removed 5 bases at V and 4 bases at J, leaving 6 bases unmatched. CDR1 and CDR2 (germline): SGHTA, FQGTGA. The CDR3 protein is CASSGSGRKYNEQFF. The CDR3 DNA reads as TGTGCCAGCAGCGGTAGCGGGAGAAAGTACAATGAGCAGTTCTTC.

This clone was detected only a few times. This chain joins TRBV5-4 and TRBJ2-3, with D perhaps matching TRBD2 (5 bases). Germline CDR1 and CDR2: SGHNT and YYREEE (reference sequence). The CDR3 extends over 15 amino acids. Deletions cut 0 bases from V and 4 bases from J, with 12 bases between. DNA of the CDR3: TGTGCCAGCAGCTTGGCCCTAGAGGGCCCAGATACGCAGTATTTT. It codes for CASSLALEGPDTQYF.

Here the CDR3 reads CASSQEGGELYYNEQFF. The CDR3, as DNA: TGTGCCAGCAGCCAAGAGGGGGGGGAGCTCTACTACAATGAGCAGTTCTTC. The chain has TRBV4-2 and TRBJ2-1; the match to TRBD2 covers 7 bases. The CDR3 is 17 residues long. Per the germline V gene, CDR1 is LGHNA and CDR2 is YNFKEQ. V lost 0 bases, J lost 3 bases, and 8 bases stayed unmatched.

This clone was counted only a few times. The chain couples TRBV28 to TRBJ2-3, with 11 positions matching TRBD2. This CDR3 has 14 amino acids. Germline loops: CDR1 MDHEN, CDR2 SYDVKM. After removal of 11 bases from V and 7 bases from J, the junction contained 11 bases not matched to a gene. CDR3 in amino acids: CASLGTSGPNTQYF. Written as DNA, the CDR3 is TGTGCCTCCCTGGGGACTAGCGGCCCCAATACGCAGTATTTT.

The table lists this clone with a few counts. The chain uses TRBV9 and TRBJ2-7, with 12 bases identical to TRBD2. Trimming cost V 0 bases and J 2 bases; bases outside gene matches: 9. CDR1 is SGDLS and CDR2 is YYNGEE in the germline V gene. CDR3 length: 18 amino acids. The CDR3 loop reads CASSVGGTSGWMAYEQYF. DNA for the CDR3: TGTGCCAGCAGCGTAGGAGGGACTAGCGGGTGGATGGCCTACGAGCAGTACTTC.

About this clone: This specimen includes other DNA sequences encoding the same CDR3. This chain connects TRBV29-1 to TRBJ1-2, with D perhaps TRBD1 (5 bases). V lost 4 bases and J 0 bases, leaving 9 bases between the germline ends. Looked up from germline, CDR1 is SQVTM and CDR2 is ANQGSEA. The CDR3 runs to 13 residues. CDR3 sequence: CSVGQKANYGYTF. The CDR3 DNA reads as TGCAGCGTTGGACAGAAGGCTAACTATGGCTACACCTTC. The full variable domain, its missing parts supplied by reference TRBV29-1 and TRBJ1-2, is SAVISQKPSRDICQRGTSLTIQCQVDSQVTMMFWYRQQPGQSLTLIATANQGSEATYESGFVIDKFPISRPNLTFSTLTVSNMSPEDSSIYLCSVGQKANYGYTFGSGTRLTVV.

This clone was seen only a few times. This sequence joins TRBV18 and TRBJ2-7; TRBD2 aligns across 10 bases. V lost 3 bases and J lost 3; bases outside the gene matches: 8. Looked up from germline, CDR1 is KGHSH and CDR2 is LQKENI. This CDR3 has 16 amino acids. The DNA of the CDR3 is TGTGCCAGCTCACCGTCCGGGACTAGCGTTGACTACGAGCAGTACTTC. Translating gives CASSPSGTSVDYEQYF.

This clone has just a few counts. The V call is TRBV5-1, the J call TRBJ2-1; D is undetermined. Germline CDR1 is SGHRS and CDR2 is YFSETQ. The V and J ends lost 4 bases and 0 bases respectively, with 8 bases between them. This CDR3 spans 14 amino acids. The CDR3: CASSLSPSYNEQFF. In DNA, the CDR3 is TGCGCCAGCAGCCTTAGTCCCTCCTACAATGAGCAGTTCTTC.

The V and J genes are TRBV5-6 and TRBJ2-3, with a weak D call TRBD1 (5 bases). The V end was cut by 4 bases, the J end by 5 bases, with 14 bases between. The length of the CDR3 is 14 residues. Germline V gene lookup returns CDR1 SGHDT and CDR2 YYEEEE. CDR3 residues: CASSGTLQVDTQYF. Written as DNA, the CDR3 is TGTGCCAGCAGCGGTACCCTACAGGTAGATACGCAGTATTTT.

The V gene is TRBV6-5, the J gene TRBJ1-2, with TRBD1 identical over 9 bases. Trimming removed 5 bases from V and 4 bases from J; junction bases left unmatched: 5. This CDR3 has 14 amino acids. Per germline, CDR1 MNHEY and CDR2 SVGAGI. The CDR3 region is CASSTGQGTYGYTF. For the CDR3, the DNA is TGTGCCAGCAGTACGGGACAGGGTACCTATGGCTACACCTTC.

This rearrangement joins TRBV28 to TRBJ2-7; tentatively, D is TRBD1 (7 bases). Trimming took off 4 bases at V and 0 bases at J, with 16 bases between the two ends. The CDR3 is 16 amino acids. Germline values: CDR1 MDHEN, CDR2 SYDVKM. DNA for the CDR3: TGTGCCAGCAGTTCCCCCAGGGGGGAACTCTCCTACGAGCAGTACTTC. Protein: CASSSPRGELSYEQYF.

This clone was counted a few times. This rearrangement joins TRBV5-4 to TRBJ2-7; 7 bases align to TRBD1. The V and J ends lost 3 bases and 9 bases, in that order; junction bases with no gene match: 15. The CDR3 is made up of 15 amino acids. The germline V gene has CDR1 SGHNT and CDR2 YYREEE (reference sequence). The DNA for the CDR3 is TGTGCCAGCAGCTCGAAAAGACAGGGAGAGAGCGGGCAGTACTTC. Encoded protein: CASSSKRQGESGQYF.

This clone occurred a few times. This chain joins TRBV10-3 and TRBJ1-2; D may be TRBD1 (5 bases). Germline CDR1 is ENHRY and CDR2 is SYGVKD. Deletions cut 3 bases from V and 3 bases from J, with 8 bases between. The CDR3 loop spans 13 amino acids. As DNA, the CDR3 is TGTGCCATCAGTGACAGGGATGACTATGGCTACACCTTC. Translated, it gives CAISDRDDYGYTF.

This clone showed up just a few times. J is TRBJ2-7 and V is TRBV11-2; weak D call: TRBD2 (6 bases). The germline V gene has CDR1 SGHAT and CDR2 FQNNGV. This CDR3 is 15 amino acids long. Trimming cost V 5 bases and J 4 bases, with 18 bases left between them. CDR3 coding DNA: TGTGCCAGCAGCCAGAGGACTCGGGGGTCATACGAGCAGTACTTC. It codes for CASSQRTRGSYEQYF.

The chain uses TRBV6-6 and TRBJ2-5; tentative D call: TRBD1 (6 bases). Trimming took 6 bases from V and 2 from J, leaving 13 bases between them. The length of the CDR3 is 14 residues. Per the germline V gene, CDR1 is MNHNY and CDR2 is SVGAGI (reference sequence). The CDR3 DNA reads as TGTGCCAGCAGACCCCGAGGGGGTCAAGAGACCCAGTACTTC. The encoded protein is CASRPRGGQETQYF.

This rearrangement joins TRBV30 to TRBJ1-4; TRBD1 agrees at 11 bases. V gave up 3 bases and J gave up 7 bases; unmatched junction bases: 7. Germline V gene lookup returns CDR1 GTSNPN and CDR2 SVGIG (reference sequence). The CDR3 loop spans 15 amino acids. CDR3 coding DNA: TGTGCCTGGAGAGCTTGGACAGGGGGCAGTGAAAAACTGTTTTTT. It specifies CAWRAWTGGSEKLFF. The variable domain in full, with the rest retrieved from reference TRBV30 and TRBJ1-4, is SQTIHQWPATLVQPVGSPLSLECTVEGTSNPNLYWYRQAAGRGLQLLFYSVGIGQISSEVPQNLSASRPQDRQFILSSKKLLLSDSGFYLCAWRAWTGGSEKLFFGSGTQLSVL.

V and J are TRBV7-2 and TRBJ2-7, with TRBD2 matching over 11 bases. Trimming cost V 5 bases and J 6 bases; bases outside gene matches: 9. CDR3 size: 15 residues. CDR1 SGHTA and CDR2 FQGNSA come from the germline V gene. The CDR3 DNA reads TGTGCCAGCAGCCCGCGGACTAGCGGGCCCTCCGAGCAGTACTTC. Amino acid sequence: CASSPRTSGPSEQYF.

As concerns this clone: The germline gene is not matched at one end of the junction; a read error may be the cause. The gene calls are TRBV29-1 and TRBJ1-1; D unclear. The CDR3 covers 10 residues. Germline V gene data show CDR1 as SQVTM and CDR2 as ANQGSEA. CDR3 DNA sequence: TGCAGCGTGAGGGTGACTAAGCTTTCTTTT. This encodes CSVRVTKLSF.